This TCR beta chain was captured in a study of blood T cell repertoires in COVID-19. As for the study in general: Samples taken during acute and convalescent COVID-19 were collected in the United States, Italy and Spain.

CDR3 length equals 15 residues. The V gene's germline CDR1 is MNHEY and CDR2 SVGAGI. The V gene lost 0 bases and the J gene lost 7 bases, with 15 bases spanning the gap. Original processing notes: Amplification with reference gene primers provided the estimates of nucleated cell counts. TCRdb's table, derived via immunoSEQ multiplex PCR, lists solely in-frame clones and lacks some. That table gives V, J and clone size, and the DNA gave D and trimming. The sample contains 150,000 or so clones, roughly 84% of which appear only once. Participant age was roughly 18 to 95 years, and participants resided in 24 US areas.

Sequenced material: PBMCs or T cells enriched from blood (not recorded which). This clonotype was obtained from a human donor with acute COVID-19. The donor label of this sample is uncertain. This rearrangement joins TRBV6-5 to TRBJ1-2; D may be TRBD1 (6 bases). CDR3 sequence reads: CASSYSGGAPSGYTF. The CDR3 DNA reads as TGTGCCAGCAGTTACTCTGGGGGGGCACCCTCTGGCTACACCTTC.